The 29 T cell receptor beta chains below come from one sample, sequenced in a study of cytomegalovirus exposure and HLA in healthy donors (TCRdb year 2017). The method was the immunoSEQ multiplex PCR assay. For the multiplex PCR, a mixture combining 60 forward primers for TCR Vbeta segments and 13 reverse primers for TCR Jbeta segments was used. Sourced from immuneACCESS, this table was stored by TCRdb with only in-frame sequences that have V and J called. A share of the clones is absent; for the studies checked, an unresolved V gene accounts for under half, and the remainder has no known explanation. In this sample the table shows more than 150,000 clones, roughly 82% of which occur a single time. The ten largest clones capture 6.5% to 7.5% of the sample. Sequencing was carried out using PBMCs. These receptors all stem from a woman in her forties or fifties in good health and CMV-seropositive.

The chain uses TRBV6-5 and TRBJ2-7, with a tentative D call TRBD1 (5 bases). V was pared by 2 bases and J by 3 bases, with 11 bases between. The germline gives CDR1 MNHEY, CDR2 SVGAGI. The CDR3 is 14 amino acids. CDR3 sequence (DNA): TGTGCCAGCAGTTACCGAGCCGACAGCTACGAGCAGTACTTC. Translation: CASSYRADSYEQYF.

This clone has just a few counts. The chain has TRBV2 and TRBJ1-4, with TRBD1 as a possible D gene (6 bases). This CDR3 region has 12 residues. Trimming cost V 5 bases and J 12 bases, with 13 bases left between them. CDR1 is SNHLY and CDR2 is FYNNEI in the germline V gene. The CDR3 loop is CASSSTKGELFF. CDR3 nucleotide sequence: TGTGCCAGCAGTTCGACAAAGGGGGAACTGTTTTTT.

In regard to this clone: A read error may account for a junction end that differs from germline. The rearrangement joins TRBV7-9 to TRBJ1-3; 8 nucleotides match TRBD1. The CDR3 totals 14 residues. Germline V gene lookup returns CDR1 SEHNR and CDR2 FQNEAQ (reference sequence). Here the CDR3 reads CSSSLAQGVHTIYF. In nucleotides, the CDR3 is TGTTCCAGCAGCTTAGCACAGGGGGTACACACCATATATTTT. The whole variable domain, filled in from reference TRBV7-9 and TRBJ1-3, reads DTGVSQNPRHKITKRGQNVTFRCDPISEHNRLYWYRQTLGQGPEFLTYFQNEAQLEKSRLLSDRFSAERPKGSFSTLEIQRTEQGDSAMYLCSSSLAQGVHTIYFGEGSWLTVV.

This sequence joins TRBV6-1 and TRBJ1-6; the match to TRBD1 covers 8 bases. CDR1 and CDR2 (germline): MNHNS, SASEGT. Trimming cost V 2 bases and J 7 bases; bases outside gene matches: 4. This CDR3 spans 15 amino acids. The CDR3 DNA reads as TGTGCCAGCAGTGAACAGGCAGGGGGCAATTCACCCCTCCACTTT. As protein: CASSEQAGGNSPLHF.

The chain carries TRBV5-1 and TRBJ1-2, with TRBD1 identical over 9 bases. Per the germline V gene, CDR1 is SGHRS and CDR2 is YFSETQ. The length of the CDR3 is 16 residues. The V gene end was trimmed by 2 bases and the J gene end by 8 bases; junction bases not matched to a gene: 13. The CDR3 is CASSFRAWDRVDGYTF. The CDR3 bases are TGCGCCAGCAGCTTTCGGGCTTGGGACAGGGTCGACGGCTACACCTTC.

This clone appeared a single time. The chain is built from TRBV6-6 and TRBJ2-1, with 7 nucleotides matching TRBD2. Germline CDR1 reads MNHNY; CDR2 reads SVGAGI (reference sequence). The CDR3 is made up of 13 amino acids. Trimming at V came to 4 bases and at J to 9 bases, leaving 6 bases not matched to a gene. Here the CDR3 DNA reads TGTGCCAGCAGTTTTGGGGACTATCGTGAGCAGTTCTTC. Its protein is CASSFGDYREQFF.

This rearrangement joins TRBV29-1 to TRBJ2-6; 10 bases line up with TRBD1. Trimming took 2 bases from V and 0 from J; bases not matched to a gene: 4. Per germline, CDR1 SQVTM and CDR2 ANQGSEA. This CDR3 region has 17 residues. As DNA, the CDR3 is TGCAGCGTTGAATCCTGGACAGGGGGCTCTGGGGCCAACGTCCTGACTTTC. This translates into CSVESWTGGSGANVLTF. The full variable domain, completed using reference TRBV29-1 and TRBJ2-6, is SAVISQKPSRDICQRGTSLTIQCQVDSQVTMMFWYRQQPGQSLTLIATANQGSEATYESGFVIDKFPISRPNLTFSTLTVSNMSPEDSSIYLCSVESWTGGSGANVLTFGAGSRLTVL.

This sequence joins TRBV27 and TRBJ1-6; possibly TRBD1 for D (6 bases). The CDR3 is made up of 12 amino acids. Germline V gives CDR1 MNHEY, CDR2 SMNVEV (reference sequence). V was clipped by 6 bases and J by 15 bases, with 15 bases between them. The CDR3 DNA reads TGTGCCAGCAGGATACAGGGAGGGGACCTCCACTTT. As protein: CASRIQGGDLHF.

The rearrangement uses TRBV5-6 and TRBJ2-4, with TRBD1 identical over 10 bases. This CDR3 comprises 15 residues. Germline V CDR1 and CDR2: SGHDT, YYEEEE. The J segment lost 7 bases and the V segment lost 4 bases, leaving 8 bases of the junction unmatched. The CDR3 protein is CASSNAGTGANIQYF. The CDR3 DNA follows: TGTGCCAGCAGCAATGCGGGGACAGGGGCGAACATTCAGTACTTC.

The chain carries TRBV7-9 and TRBJ2-7; 8 bases fit TRBD1. Germline-derived CDR1 and CDR2 are SEHNR and FQNEAQ (reference sequence). Trimming cost V 5 bases and J 3 bases; bases outside gene matches: 3. The CDR3 has 13 residues. The CDR3 sequence is CASSQGALYEQYF. The CDR3, as DNA: TGTGCCAGCAGCCAGGGGGCTCTCTACGAGCAGTACTTC.

V usage is TRBV4-2 and J usage is TRBJ2-3; D remains unclear. This CDR3 has 15 amino acids. CDR1 is LGHNA, CDR2 YNFKEQ, per germline. Between the trimmed V and J ends, which lost 4 bases and 3 bases, there was a span of 14 bases. The CDR3 sequence: CASSPTTVGTDTQYF. DNA for the CDR3: TGTGCCAGCAGCCCCACTACGGTCGGGACAGATACGCAGTATTTT.

The J gene is TRBJ2-7, the V gene TRBV6-5; 9 nucleotides match TRBD1. The length of the CDR3 is 14 residues. The trim removed 6 bases at V and 2 bases at J, leaving 5 bases unmatched. Germline CDR1 reads MNHEY; CDR2 reads SVGAGI. The CDR3 spells CASRRGQGTYEQYF. CDR3 sequence (DNA): TGTGCCAGCAGAAGGGGACAGGGAACCTACGAGCAGTACTTC.

Only one count was recorded for this clone. The rearrangement links TRBV5-4 to TRBJ2-1, with a tentative D call TRBD1 (6 bases). CDR1 and CDR2 from the germline V gene are SGHNT and YYREEE (reference sequence). The length of the CDR3 is 13 residues. Trimming removed 4 bases at V and 4 bases at J, with 9 bases between. The CDR3 loop reads CASSPDSYNEQFF. CDR3 DNA sequence: TGTGCCAGCAGCCCGGACAGTTACAATGAGCAGTTCTTC.

The chain links TRBV7-6 to TRBJ2-6; D ambiguous. Per the germline V gene, CDR1 is SGHVS and CDR2 is FNYEAQ. The V end lost 2 bases, the J end lost 4 bases, and 12 bases lay between the germline ends. The CDR3 is made up of 16 amino acids. The CDR3 region is CASSLQVPRGANVLTF. CDR3 bases: TGTGCCAGCAGCTTACAGGTCCCCAGGGGGGCCAACGTCCTGACTTTC.

The chain employs TRBV6-6 and TRBJ2-1; D is uncertain. CDR1 is MNHNY and CDR2 is SVGAGI in the germline V gene (reference sequence). The CDR3 spans 12 residues. With 5 bases removed from V and 5 bases from J, the gap between germline ends came to 7 bases. CDR3 amino acids: CASSIIDNEQFF. CDR3 sequence (DNA): TGTGCCAGCAGTATTATAGACAATGAGCAGTTCTTC.

This clone has more than one count but fewer than ten. The rearrangement uses TRBV30 and TRBJ1-1, with a tentative D call TRBD1 (5 bases). The CDR3 loop spans 13 amino acids. V dropped 6 bases and J dropped 1 base, with 12 bases sitting between them. Germline CDR1 and CDR2: GTSNPN and SVGIG (reference sequence). The CDR3 DNA is TGTGCCTGCCGGGACTTATGGAACACTGAAGCTTTCTTT. This encodes CACRDLWNTEAFF. Filled out from reference TRBV30 and TRBJ1-1, the complete variable domain reads SQTIHQWPATLVQPVGSPLSLECTVEGTSNPNLYWYRQAAGRGLQLLFYSVGIGQISSEVPQNLSASRPQDRQFILSSKKLLLSDSGFYLCACRDLWNTEAFFGQGTRLTVV.

The DNA for the CDR3 is TGTGCCAGCAGTTTGGGAGGTGAGGTCTCCGAGCAGTACTTC. This codes for CASSLGGEVSEQYF. The J gene is TRBJ2-7, the V gene TRBV6-5; TRBD2 is a possible D gene (6 bases). V was pared by 4 bases and J by 6 bases, with 16 bases between. The length of the CDR3 is 14 residues. Germline loops: CDR1 MNHEY, CDR2 SVGAGI.

Remarks on this clone: This same CDR3 is encoded by further DNA sequences in the sample. This chain connects TRBV7-3 to TRBJ2-1; 8 nucleotides match TRBD1. The CDR3 has 16 amino acids. V shed 0 bases and J 4 bases; nucleotides not matched to a gene: 5. Germline lookup yields CDR1 SGHTA and CDR2 FQGTGA. Written as DNA, the CDR3 is TGTGCCAGCAGCTTAACAGGGACAGGCCTTTACAATGAGCAGTTCTTC. Its protein product is CASSLTGTGLYNEQFF.

V gene TRBV2 combines with J gene TRBJ1-2; 8 nucleotides align to TRBD1. Trimming took 8 bases from V and 6 from J; bases not matched to a gene: 5. Germline V CDR1 and CDR2: SNHLY, FYNNEI. CDR3 length equals 12 residues. CDR3 nucleotide sequence: TGTGCCAGCCTTGGACAGGGCCATGGCTACACCTTC. Translating gives CASLGQGHGYTF. Based on the CDR3 plus reference TRBV2 and TRBJ1-2, the full variable domain is EPEVTQTPSHQVTQMGQEVILRCVPISNHLYFYWYRQILGQKVEFLVSFYNNEISEKSEIFDDQFSVERPDGSNFTLKIRSTKLEDSAMYFCASLGQGHGYTFGSGTRLTVV.

The chain carries TRBV19 and TRBJ1-2, with D possibly being TRBD1 (6 bases). Trimming stripped 5 bases from V and 4 bases from J, with 14 bases between. CDR1 and CDR2 (germline): LNHDA, SQIVND (reference sequence). The CDR3 consists of 14 residues. Here the CDR3 reads CASSRLDSAYGYTF. CDR3 nucleotide sequence: TGTGCCAGTAGTCGCTTGGACAGCGCCTATGGCTACACCTTC.

This chain links TRBV6-7 with TRBJ1-4; tentative D call: TRBD1 (5 bases). TRBV6-7 is placed among ORFs of uncertain function. The CDR3 contains 13 residues. The V gene lost 2 bases and the J gene lost 4 bases, with 5 bases spanning the gap. The CDR3 loop is CASSYRGNEKLFF. DNA of the CDR3: TGTGCCAGCAGTTACAGGGGTAATGAAAAACTGTTTTTT.

The gene calls are TRBV27 and TRBJ2-3; a possible D gene is TRBD2 (7 bases). Germline values: CDR1 MNHEY, CDR2 SMNVEV (reference sequence). The CDR3 totals 14 residues. The germline V and J ends were trimmed by 6 bases and 5 bases, with 15 bases remaining between them. For the CDR3, the DNA is TGTGCCAGCAGAAGAGGGGGGGTCGGAGATACGCAGTATTTT. This sequence encodes CASRRGGVGDTQYF.

The CDR3 here is CASSQGIVNTEAFF. The CDR3 region has the DNA TGTGCCAGTAGTCAGGGGATTGTGAACACTGAAGCTTTCTTT. The V gene is TRBV19, the J gene TRBJ1-1; D perhaps matches TRBD1 (6 bases). Trimming shortened V by 5 bases and J by 0 bases, and 10 bases separated the two germline ends. The CDR3 is 14 amino acids. Germline values: CDR1 LNHDA, CDR2 SQIVND (reference sequence).

This clone was observed a handful of times. The CDR3 region has the DNA TGTGCCAGCAGGGAATACGGACAAGACCCCTACGAGCAGTACTTC. Translation: CASREYGQDPYEQYF. V is TRBV6-5 and J is TRBJ2-7, with D perhaps TRBD1 (5 bases). CDR1 MNHEY and CDR2 SVGAGI come from the germline V gene. The CDR3 length is 15 residues. Trimming pared 6 bases from V and 2 bases from J, leaving 17 bases between.

The rearrangement joins TRBV2 to TRBJ2-7; D possibly corresponds to TRBD1 (6 bases). CDR1 is SNHLY, CDR2 FYNNEI, per germline. Trimming removed 3 bases at V and 0 bases at J, with 12 bases between. The CDR3 has 15 residues. As DNA, the CDR3 is TGTGCCAGCAGTGAGTCTGTGGACAGCTCCTACGAGCAGTACTTC. Its protein product is CASSESVDSSYEQYF. Together with reference TRBV2 and TRBJ2-7, the CDR3 gives the full variable domain: EPEVTQTPSHQVTQMGQEVILRCVPISNHLYFYWYRQILGQKVEFLVSFYNNEISEKSEIFDDQFSVERPDGSNFTLKIRSTKLEDSAMYFCASSESVDSSYEQYFGPGTRLTVT.

The chain joins TRBV11-2 to TRBJ1-3; D call uncertain. This CDR3 is 16 amino acids long. From germline, CDR1 is SGHAT and CDR2 FQNNGV. Trimming cost V 2 bases and J 4 bases, with 15 bases left between them. The CDR3 reads CASSLTPGTGGNTIYF. The CDR3 nucleotides are TGTGCCAGCAGCTTAACGCCGGGAACGGGCGGAAACACCATATATTTT.

The chain has TRBV6-5 and TRBJ2-2; D might be TRBD1 (5 bases). The ends were cut back, 5 bases at V and 2 bases at J, with 12 bases in the middle. The CDR3 consists of 15 residues. CDR1 is MNHEY and CDR2 is SVGAGI in the germline V gene. The CDR3 sequence is CASSQGHPNTGELFF. In nucleotides, the CDR3 is TGTGCCAGCAGTCAAGGACACCCCAACACCGGGGAGCTGTTTTTT.

This chain links TRBV28 with TRBJ2-1, with 10 positions matching TRBD2. Trimming took 6 bases from V and 9 from J; bases not matched to a gene: 8. Germline V gene sequence: CDR1 MDHEN, CDR2 SYDVKM. The length of the CDR3 is 14 residues. CDR3 DNA: TGTGCCAGCAGCCTTCCGTTAGCGGGGGGTGAGCAGTTCTTC. It yields the protein CASSLPLAGGEQFF.

This clone came up a few times. The chain is built from TRBV20-1 and TRBJ1-2; D may be TRBD1 (5 bases). Per germline, CDR1 DFQATT and CDR2 SNEGSKA (reference sequence). The CDR3 is 11 residues long. Trimming left V 4 bases short and J 4 bases short, with 7 bases between. The CDR3 reads CSAMDTYGYTF. CDR3 DNA: TGCAGTGCTATGGACACCTATGGCTACACCTTC.